The clone carrying this T cell receptor (beta chain) was detected once. Its antigen remains unknown. This sample stems from a study of cytomegalovirus exposure and HLA in healthy donors. Study outcomes and limitations: Certain sequence variants were highly shared and formed a cluster, and this cluster was likely a sequencing artifact. No immune exposure information besides CMV serostatus was available. The authors excluded some V segments, including TRBV6-2 and TRBV6-3, as indistinguishable.

The PCR made use of 60 Vbeta and 13 Jbeta primers. Profiling relied on immunoSEQ multiplex PCR, and the TCRdb table lists in-frame clones only, not all of them. This repertoire shows roughly 100,000 clones, 78% found once; its top ten account for approximately 5.6%. CDR1 and CDR2 (germline): MGHDK, SYGVNS. This CDR3 is 14 amino acids long. The chain links TRBV25-1 to TRBJ2-5; the D gene is possibly TRBD1 (5 bases). The DNA end lines up better with TRBJ2-7; the J call may be wrong. Sequenced material: PBMCs. This clonotype was obtained from a male donor in good health and CMV-seronegative. The CDR3 loop is CASSQGTLSYEQYF. The CDR3, as DNA: TGTGCCAGCAGCCAGGGTACCCTCTCCTACGAGCAGTACTTC.